The 25 T cell receptor beta chains below all came from one sample that was sequenced in a study of CD8+CD57+ T cells in acquired aplastic anemia. Profiling that covered TCR beta VDJ and CDR3 relied on genomic DNA as its template. Using its own MiXCR run on the reads, TCRdb lists one record per CDR3 protein. The sample yields about 120,000 distinct CDR3 sequences, 45% to 60% seen once. Patients selected for sequencing had displayed CD8+CD57+ cell expansion by flow cytometry. Sequenced material: sorted CD4+, CD8+, or CD8+CD57+ T cells (not recorded which) from PBMCs. The receptors shown here come from a human donor with aplastic anemia.

The chain joins TRBV25-1 to TRBJ2-3; TRBD1 is a possible D gene (5 bases). CDR3 size: 13 residues. Trimming removed 5 bases at V and 3 bases at J, with 9 bases between. Germline lookup yields CDR1 MGHDK and CDR2 SYGVNS. CDR3: CASSYRQTDTQYF. As DNA, the CDR3 is TGTGCCAGCAGTTACCGACAGACAGATACGCAGTATTTT.

This clonotype was observed a single time. The J gene is TRBJ2-7, the V gene TRBV15; 7 bases are a match to TRBD2. Germline CDR1 is LNHNV and CDR2 is YYDKDF (reference sequence). With V trimmed by 3 bases and J by 1 base, 12 bases remained unmatched. The CDR3 sequence is 17 residues long. CDR3 sequence: CATSRGPGRDGSYEQYF. The CDR3 region has the DNA TGTGCCACCAGCAGGGGCCCTGGGAGGGACGGGTCCTACGAGCAGTACTTC.

V gene TRBV29-1 combines with J gene TRBJ1-1, with D perhaps matching TRBD1 (5 bases). In germline, CDR1 is SQVTM, CDR2 ANQGSEA. CDR3 length: 12 amino acids. Trimming stripped 6 bases from V and 0 bases from J, with 8 bases between. The CDR3 loop is CSVLTVNTEAFF. DNA for the CDR3: TGCAGCGTGCTGACAGTGAACACTGAAGCTTTCTTT.

This clonotype has a count of ten or more. The gene calls are TRBV24-1 and TRBJ2-2; the D call may be TRBD1 or TRBD2 (5 bases each). The V end was cut by 1 base, the J end by 0 bases, with 11 bases between. The CDR3 sequence is 17 residues long. The V gene's germline CDR1 is KGHDR and CDR2 SFDVKD. The CDR3 coding sequence is TGTGCCACCAGTGATTTCGGGATGGGACCGAACACCGGGGAGCTGTTTTTT. Protein sequence: CATSDFGMGPNTGELFF.

This clonotype occurred once. The rearrangement uses TRBV27 and TRBJ1-3; tentative D call: TRBD1 (6 bases). The CDR3 spans 14 residues. Between the trimmed V and J ends, which lost 5 bases and 8 bases, there was a span of 16 bases. Germline V gene sequence: CDR1 MNHEY, CDR2 SMNVEV (reference sequence). The CDR3, as DNA: TGTGCCAGCAGTCTTAAGGAACAGGGATACACCATATATTTT. Translated: CASSLKEQGYTIYF.

The chain recombines TRBV10-3 with TRBJ2-3, with 11 bases matching TRBD2. Germline V gene data show CDR1 as ENHRY and CDR2 as SYGVKD. Trimming at V came to 2 bases and at J to 2 bases, leaving 6 bases not matched to a gene. The CDR3 totals 17 residues. CDR3 amino acids: CAISEDLAGGNTDTQYF. CDR3 coding DNA: TGTGCCATCAGTGAGGACCTAGCGGGGGGTAACACAGATACGCAGTATTTT.

The chain links TRBV20-1 to TRBJ2-5; D might be TRBD2 (5 bases). Germline V gives CDR1 DFQATT, CDR2 SNEGSKA (reference sequence). There are 13 residues in the CDR3. V dropped 2 bases and J dropped 3 bases, with 10 bases sitting between them. CDR3: CSARLEGEETQYF. The CDR3 coding sequence is TGCAGTGCTAGACTAGAGGGTGAAGAGACCCAGTACTTC.

The rearrangement joins TRBV20-1 to TRBJ2-7; 12 bases match TRBD2. Germline CDR1 is DFQATT and CDR2 is SNEGSKA (reference sequence). V dropped 3 bases and J dropped 4; count of bases not matched to a gene: 13. This CDR3 contains 17 residues. The CDR3 protein is CSARVFGLAGGFYEQYF. CDR3 DNA sequence: TGCAGTGCTAGGGTCTTCGGCCTAGCGGGGGGGTTTTACGAGCAGTACTTC.

The gene calls are TRBV29-1 and TRBJ1-1; D is ambiguous. Deletions cut 6 bases from V and 3 bases from J, with 11 bases between. Germline CDR1 and CDR2: SQVTM and ANQGSEA. CDR3 length: 12 amino acids. CDR3 sequence: CSVSDGDTEAFF. CDR3 coding DNA: TGCAGCGTCTCGGACGGTGACACTGAAGCTTTCTTT.

The J gene is TRBJ1-1, the V gene TRBV12-3 or TRBV12-4, with D maybe TRBD1 (5 bases). The CDR3 runs 13 residues. V lost 7 bases and J 10 bases, leaving 19 bases between the germline ends. CDR3 sequence reads: CASIAWGWGRAFF. Written as DNA, the CDR3 is TGTGCCAGCATTGCTTGGGGGTGGGGTCGAGCTTTCTTT.

This clonotype has a handful of counts. This rearrangement joins TRBV10-3 to TRBJ2-5, with 7 nucleotides matching TRBD2. V lost 0 bases and J lost 0; bases outside the gene matches: 1. Germline CDR1 reads ENHRY; CDR2 reads SYGVKD. The CDR3 runs 15 residues. CDR3: CAISESAGDQETQYF. CDR3 nucleotide sequence: TGTGCCATCAGTGAGTCGGCGGGAGACCAAGAGACCCAGTACTTC.

The chain is built from TRBV20-1 and TRBJ1-6; TRBD1 matches at 11 bases. J gave up 9 bases and V 0 bases, and 4 bases lay outside the gene matches. CDR1 and CDR2 (germline): DFQATT, SNEGSKA (reference sequence). The CDR3 spans 15 residues. CDR3 in DNA: TGCAGTGCTAGAGATAGGGGACAGGGGGTTTCACCCCTCCACTTT. This translates into CSARDRGQGVSPLHF.

Ten or more counts support this clonotype. One junction end disagrees with the germline gene, perhaps due to a read error. The genes are TRBV10-3 and TRBJ2-7, with D tentatively TRBD1 (6 bases). The CDR3 consists of 15 residues. The germline gives CDR1 ENHRY, CDR2 SYGVKD. The CDR3 DNA sequence: TGTGCCATCAGTGACCAACTGGACAGCTCCTACGAGCAGTGCTTC. Translation: CAISDQLDSSYEQCF.

With regard to this clonotype: With a much larger clone just one base away, this may be a read error. The chain combines TRBV5-6 with TRBJ2-1, with 11 bases that match TRBD1. V gave up 4 bases and J gave up 8 bases; unmatched junction bases: 5. This CDR3 is 14 amino acids long. Germline V lookup: CDR1 SGHDT, CDR2 YYEEEE. This chain's CDR3 is CASSPGTGGDEQFF. The CDR3 DNA sequence: TGTGCCAGCAGCCCAGGGACAGGGGGAGATGAGCAGTTCTTC.

The J gene is TRBJ2-3, the V gene TRBV5-4; TRBD1 aligns across 7 bases. CDR3 length: 15 amino acids. V was pared by 4 bases and J by 3 bases, with 8 bases of the junction left unmatched. Germline V CDR1 and CDR2: SGHNT, YYREEE (reference sequence). Written as DNA, the CDR3 is TGTGCCAGCAGCGTAGGGGGCTACGGGACAGATACGCAGTATTTT. It translates to CASSVGGYGTDTQYF.

The table lists this clonotype with many counts. A junction boundary mismatches the germline segment, possibly from a read error. The gene calls are TRBV27 and TRBJ2-5, with D tentatively TRBD1 or TRBD2 (6 bases each). The CDR3 contains 13 residues. CDR1 is MNHEY and CDR2 is SMNVEV in the germline V gene (reference sequence). CDR3 coding DNA: TGTGCCAGCAACTCGGGGGCGCAAGGGACCCAGTACTTC. Translating it yields CASNSGAQGTQYF.

The chain uses TRBV12-3 or TRBV12-4 and TRBJ1-5; no firm D call. This CDR3 comprises 15 residues. Trimming removed 6 bases at V and 7 bases at J, with 19 bases between. The DNA for the CDR3 is TGTGCCAGCAGCACGGGATCGGGGATGGGACAGCCCCAGCATTTT. This sequence encodes CASSTGSGMGQPQHF.

This chain links TRBV19 with TRBJ2-7; 9 nucleotides line up with TRBD2. The germline gives CDR1 LNHDA, CDR2 SQIVND (reference sequence). This CDR3 has 12 amino acids. The CDR3 bases are TGTGCAGTTGCGGGGGGGAGCTACGAGCAGTACTTC. It is translated as CAVAGGSYEQYF.

This clonotype is a singleton in its sample. This chain connects TRBV19 to TRBJ2-1; D gene ambiguous. Germline loops: CDR1 LNHDA, CDR2 SQIVND (reference sequence). The CDR3 has 14 amino acids. V lost 1 base and J 1 base, leaving 5 bases between the germline ends. The CDR3 is CASSIGPSYNEQFF. Written as DNA, the CDR3 is TGTGCCAGTAGTATAGGCCCATCCTACAATGAGCAGTTCTTC.

This clonotype occurred many times. This sequence joins TRBV7-9 and TRBJ1-4; D gene unclear. V lost 4 bases, J lost 4 bases, and 13 bases lay in between. Germline lookup yields CDR1 SEHNR and CDR2 FQNEAQ (reference sequence). The CDR3 consists of 15 residues. The CDR3 region has the DNA TGTGCCAGCAGCTCCCCCCGAGGGCTTAATGAAAAACTGTTTTTT. It specifies CASSSPRGLNEKLFF.

This clonotype was counted ten times or more. This rearrangement joins TRBV20-1 to TRBJ2-7, with 9 nucleotides matching TRBD1. Germline CDR1 DFQATT, CDR2 SNEGSKA (reference sequence). CDR3 length: 14 residues. Unmatched junction bases numbered 8, after V lost 5 bases and J lost 3 bases. CDR3 amino acids: CSAPSRDRDYEQYF. The CDR3 nucleotides read TGCAGTGCTCCCAGCCGGGACAGGGACTACGAGCAGTACTTC.

The chain is built from TRBV2 and TRBJ1-2, with 9 bases lining up with TRBD1. The V gene end was trimmed by 6 bases and the J gene end by 1 base; junction bases not matched to a gene: 6. This CDR3 has 15 residues. The germline V gene has CDR1 SNHLY and CDR2 FYNNEI. The CDR3 sequence is CASSGRDRDNYGYTF. The CDR3 DNA follows: TGTGCCAGCAGCGGACGGGACAGGGATAACTATGGCTACACCTTC.

This clonotype was found many times. The chain is built from TRBV5-6 and TRBJ1-2; D gene unclear. Germline V gene data show CDR1 as SGHDT and CDR2 as YYEEEE. V shed 2 bases and J shed 4 bases, with 9 bases lying between them. This CDR3 is built from 13 residues. For the CDR3, the DNA is TGTGCCAGCAGCTTAGGGAACACCTATGGCTACACCTTC. Encoded protein: CASSLGNTYGYTF. Together with reference TRBV5-6 and TRBJ1-2, the CDR3 gives the full variable domain: DAGVTQSPTHLIKTRGQQVTLRCSPKSGHDTVSWYQQALGQGPQFIFQYYEEEERQRGNFPDRFSGHQFPNYSSELNVNALLLGDSALYLCASSLGNTYGYTFGSGTRLTVV.

This chain joins TRBV9 and TRBJ2-1; 16 bases align to TRBD2. The CDR3 length is 19 residues. V gave up 0 bases and J gave up 0 bases; unmatched junction bases: 3. The germline gives CDR1 SGDLS, CDR2 YYNGEE. CDR3 in amino acids: CASSVEGLAGGSSYNEQFF. The CDR3, as DNA: TGTGCCAGCAGCGTAGAGGGACTAGCGGGGGGGAGCTCCTACAATGAGCAGTTCTTC.

This clonotype was counted ten times or more. The gene calls are TRBV7-3 and TRBJ1-2; weak D call: TRBD1 (5 bases). This CDR3 comprises 14 residues. Trimming stripped 2 bases from V and 1 base from J, with 8 bases between. Germline V gene lookup returns CDR1 SGHTA and CDR2 FQGTGA. This CDR3 reads CASSLGGINYGYTF. CDR3 bases: TGTGCCAGCAGCTTAGGGGGGATTAACTATGGCTACACCTTC.